Shown below are 4 T cell receptor beta chains from a single sample sequenced in a study of cytotoxic CD8 clonotypes in ibrutinib-treated CLL (dated by TCRdb to the early 2020s). Library method: the immunoSEQ multiplex PCR assay. In TCRdb, the immuneACCESS table is reduced to in-frame sequences with V and J assigned. These tables do not hold every clone; where another copy was compared, an unresolved V gene accounts for under half, and the others remain unexplained. The sample table holds around 97,000 clones, of which about 72% were seen once. The ten largest clonotypes hold about 32% of the sample. The time point label of this sample denotes: eleven to twelve months on ibrutinib. Sequencing used PBMCs, obtained after 12 months of ibrutinib treatment. All receptors derive from a human donor with chronic lymphocytic leukemia.

The chain links TRBV28 to TRBJ1-2; a possible D gene is TRBD1 (6 bases). CDR3 length: 14 residues. Germline lookup yields CDR1 MDHEN and CDR2 SYDVKM. The V end lost 5 bases, the J end lost 2 bases, and 12 bases lay between the germline ends. CDR3 DNA sequence: TGTGCCAGCAGTCGGGGGCCAGGGAACTATGGCTACACCTTC. Amino acids: CASSRGPGNYGYTF.

The chain couples TRBV9 to TRBJ2-1, with 10 bases matching TRBD2. CDR1 and CDR2 from the germline V gene are SGDLS and YYNGEE. The CDR3 covers 16 residues. V dropped 0 bases and J dropped 9; count of bases not matched to a gene: 9. The chain's CDR3 is CASSVVASGGAGEQFF. As DNA, the CDR3 is TGTGCCAGCAGCGTAGTCGCAAGCGGGGGGGCCGGTGAGCAGTTCTTC.

The V call is TRBV28, the J call TRBJ1-6, with 7 nucleotides matching TRBD1. Germline CDR1 MDHEN, CDR2 SYDVKM. The CDR3 is made up of 14 amino acids. Unmatched junction bases numbered 8, after V lost 8 bases and J lost 7 bases. The CDR3 loop reads CASRRQGENSPLHF. The CDR3 bases are TGTGCCAGCCGACGACAGGGAGAGAATTCACCCCTCCACTTT.

The table lists this clone with a few counts. The chain uses TRBV18 and TRBJ1-5, with a weak D call TRBD1 (6 bases). In germline, CDR1 is KGHSH, CDR2 LQKENI. V dropped 4 bases and J dropped 6 bases, with 16 bases sitting between them. The CDR3 extends over 15 amino acids. This chain's CDR3 is CASSLIPGGGQPQHF. CDR3 bases: TGTGCCAGCTCACTAATCCCGGGGGGCGGTCAGCCCCAGCATTTT.